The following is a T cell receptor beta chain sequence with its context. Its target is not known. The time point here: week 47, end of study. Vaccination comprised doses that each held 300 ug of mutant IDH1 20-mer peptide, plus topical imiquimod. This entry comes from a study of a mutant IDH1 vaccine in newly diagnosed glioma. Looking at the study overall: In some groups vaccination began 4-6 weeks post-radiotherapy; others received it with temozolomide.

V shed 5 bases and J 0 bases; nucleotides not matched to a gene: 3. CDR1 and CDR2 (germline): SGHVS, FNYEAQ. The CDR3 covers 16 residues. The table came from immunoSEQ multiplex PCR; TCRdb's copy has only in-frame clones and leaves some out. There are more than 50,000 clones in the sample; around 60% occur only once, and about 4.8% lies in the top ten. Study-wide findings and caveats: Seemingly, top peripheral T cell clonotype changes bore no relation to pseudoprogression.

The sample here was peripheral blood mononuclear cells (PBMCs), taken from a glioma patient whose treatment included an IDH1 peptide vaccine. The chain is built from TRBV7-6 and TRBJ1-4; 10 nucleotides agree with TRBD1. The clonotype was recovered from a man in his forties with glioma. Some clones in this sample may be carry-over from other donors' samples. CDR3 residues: CASSPGQGATNEKLFF. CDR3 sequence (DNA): TGTGCCAGCAGCCCCGGACAGGGGGCAACTAATGAAAAACTGTTTTTT.